The 7 T cell receptor beta chains listed next were all sequenced from one sample in a study of T cells in localized non-small cell lung cancer. The assay was immunoSEQ multiplex PCR, and TCRdb's table has in-frame clones only and misses some. The sample lists around 140,000 clones, 70% to 90% occurring once. The sample consisted of peripheral blood, taken before any cancer treatment. Receptors were obtained from a female donor aged 60 or older with stage I lung adenocarcinoma.

The table lists this clone with a count of one. The rearrangement uses TRBV28 and TRBJ2-7; possible D gene TRBD1, 5 bases. With 5 bases removed from V and 4 bases from J, the gap between germline ends came to 9 bases. The CDR3 totals 12 residues. CDR1 and CDR2 (germline): MDHEN, SYDVKM. The CDR3: CASSQGVYEQYF. The CDR3, as DNA: TGTGCCAGCAGTCAGGGTGTATACGAGCAGTACTTC.

The V gene is TRBV5-4, the J gene TRBJ2-5; a weak D match, TRBD2 (7 bases). V lost 3 bases to trimming and J lost 5 bases, with 26 bases between them. The germline V gene has CDR1 SGHNT and CDR2 YYREEE (reference sequence). The CDR3 length is 18 residues. CDR3 bases: TGTGCCAGCAGCTCGGGGGGAACAGGGCCGGGAAGCGGGGAGACCCAGTACTTC. This encodes CASSSGGTGPGSGETQYF.

The chain couples TRBV4-2 to TRBJ2-1, with D possibly TRBD2 on 6 matching bases. Germline V gene data show CDR1 as LGHNA and CDR2 as YNFKEQ. The CDR3 is made up of 16 amino acids. V gave up 0 bases and J gave up 4 bases, with 13 bases separating them. Here the CDR3 reads CASSQDSSGLYNEQFF. CDR3 in DNA: TGTGCCAGCAGCCAAGATTCCAGCGGGCTATACAATGAGCAGTTCTTC.

The chain recombines TRBV2 with TRBJ2-7, with 9 positions matching TRBD1. Germline CDR1 reads SNHLY; CDR2 reads FYNNEI. Losses at the gene ends were 6 bases for V and 6 bases for J; bases not matched to a gene: 9. The CDR3 extends over 14 amino acids. For the CDR3, the DNA is TGTGCCAGCAGCCGGGACAGGGAATTTAGCGAGCAGTACTTC. Residues: CASSRDREFSEQYF.

CDR3 in amino acids: CASRDQGRKQFF. CDR3 DNA: TGTGCCAGCAGGGACCAGGGACGTAAACAGTTCTTC. The chain links TRBV2 to TRBJ2-1; either TRBD1 or TRBD2 may fit D (5 bases each). The CDR3 loop spans 12 amino acids. V lost 6 bases to trimming and J lost 13 bases, with 16 bases between them. Germline values: CDR1 SNHLY, CDR2 FYNNEI.

This chain connects TRBV27 to TRBJ2-7, with TRBD1 matching over 9 bases. Germline V CDR1 and CDR2: MNHEY, SMNVEV (reference sequence). CDR3 length: 14 amino acids. Trimming took 5 bases from V and 3 from J; bases not matched to a gene: 5. CDR3 in amino acids: CASSTGTGYYEQYF. CDR3 bases: TGTGCCAGCAGTACCGGGACAGGGTACTACGAGCAGTACTTC.

The J gene is TRBJ2-3, the V gene TRBV7-8; 9 bases are a match to TRBD2. The CDR3 covers 14 residues. The germline CDR1 and CDR2 sequences are SGHVS and FQNEAQ. The V gene end was trimmed by 5 bases and the J gene end by 4 bases; junction bases not matched to a gene: 4. The CDR3 loop is CASSGGRASDTQYF. The DNA of the CDR3 is TGTGCCAGCAGCGGCGGGAGGGCCTCAGATACGCAGTATTTT.